This TCR beta chain was retrieved from a study of T cell responses to AZD1222 COVID-19 vaccine. Overall study context: Second-dose schedules of about 4 or about 12 weeks were combined. Study-wide points: Just 5 to 7 AZD1222 recipients were seropositive at baseline. Repertoire sampling was restricted to post-peak T cell response timepoints. Unmutated regions of variants are reportedly targeted by nearly half of spike-specific TCRs.

Comment on this clone: Antigen: not known.

Profiling relied on immunoSEQ multiplex PCR, and the TCRdb table lists in-frame clones only, not all of them. This table has more than 50,000 clones, 87% appearing once. V lost 5 bases to trimming and J lost 4 bases, with 15 bases between them. CDR1 and CDR2 (germline): MDHEN, SYDVKM. CDR3 length equals 14 residues. The receptor's source is an adult in good health. V gene TRBV28 combines with J gene TRBJ2-7, with D maybe TRBD1 (6 bases). This specimen was peripheral blood, taken on day 0 of AZD1222 vaccination. In DNA form, the CDR3 reads TGTGCCAGCAGTACAGCCGGGACAAATTACGAGCAGTACTTC. Protein: CASSTAGTNYEQYF.